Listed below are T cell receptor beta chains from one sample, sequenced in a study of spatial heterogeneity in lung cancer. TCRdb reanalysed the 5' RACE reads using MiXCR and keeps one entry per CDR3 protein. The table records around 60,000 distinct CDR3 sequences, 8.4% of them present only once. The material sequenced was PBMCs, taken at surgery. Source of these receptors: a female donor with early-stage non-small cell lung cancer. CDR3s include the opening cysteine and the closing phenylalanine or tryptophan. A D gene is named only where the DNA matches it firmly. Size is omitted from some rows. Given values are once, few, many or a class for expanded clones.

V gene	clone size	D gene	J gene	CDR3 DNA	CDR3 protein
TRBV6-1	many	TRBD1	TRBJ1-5	TGTGCCAGCAGCAGGGACAGGGAGTACAACCATCAGCCCCAGCATTTT	CASSRDREYNHQPQHF
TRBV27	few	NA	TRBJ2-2	TGTGCCAGCAGTTTACTTGCTTCCGGGACCACCGGGGAGCTGTTTTTT	CASSLLASGTTGELFF
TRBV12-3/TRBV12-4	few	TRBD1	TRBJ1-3	TGTGCCAGCAGTCCAACGACAGGGATCAGCTCTGGAAACACCATATATTTT	CASSPTTGISSGNTIYF
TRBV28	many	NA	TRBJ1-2	TGTGCCAGCAGTTTATCATTGTGGCAGGGAAAGGGCTACACCTTC	CASSLSLWQGKGYTF
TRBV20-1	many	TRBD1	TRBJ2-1	TGCAGTGCTAGTGAAGAACAGGGGGCGCGTACTGAGCAGTTCTTC	CSASEEQGARTEQFF
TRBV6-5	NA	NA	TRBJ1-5	TGTGCCAGCAGTTACTCCTGGAATCAGCCCCAGCATTTT	CASSYSWNQPQHF
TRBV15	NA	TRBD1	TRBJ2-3	TGTGCCACCAGCCCCGCGACAGGGAATACGCAGTATTTT	CATSPATGNTQYF
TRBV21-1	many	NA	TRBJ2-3	TGTGCCAGCAGCAAAGGGACTTCTAGCGGGGGGAGAGAGGGCACAGATACGCAGTATTTT	CASSKGTSSGGREGTDTQYF
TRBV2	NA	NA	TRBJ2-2	TGTGCCAGCACCCAAGGCGGGGTGAAGACCGGGGAGCTGTTTTTT	CASTQGGVKTGELFF
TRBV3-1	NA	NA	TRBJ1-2	TGTGCCAGCAGCCCACAGCCTAGGTATGGCTACACCTTC	CASSPQPRYGYTF
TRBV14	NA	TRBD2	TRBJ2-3	TGTGCCAGCAGCCAAGATCTTAGCGGGAGGGCTACAGATACGCAGTATTTT	CASSQDLSGRATDTQYF
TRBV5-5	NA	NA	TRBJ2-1	TGTGCCAGCAGCCATTGGAGGGGCCACGATTCTAGTGAGCAGTTCTTC	CASSHWRGHDSSEQFF
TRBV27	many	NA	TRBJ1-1	TGTGCCAGCAAAGTACAGGGTCGGAACACTGAAGCTTTCTTT	CASKVQGRNTEAFF
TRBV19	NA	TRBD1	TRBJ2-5	TGTGCCAGTAGTTCGCTGCCGGGACAGCAAGAGACCCAGTACTTC	CASSSLPGQQETQYF
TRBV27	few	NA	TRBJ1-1	TGTGCCAGCAGTCTGGGGAGAGAAGCTTTCTTT	CASSLGREAFF
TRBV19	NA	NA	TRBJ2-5	TGTGCCAGTAGTATTAAGGGCTCCGGCGAGACCCAGTACTTC	CASSIKGSGETQYF
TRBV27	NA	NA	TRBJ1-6	TGTGCCAGCAAAACAGCTTTTCATTCACCCCTCCACTTT	CASKTAFHSPLHF
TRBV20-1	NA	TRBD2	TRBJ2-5	TGCAGTGCTACCGCCACTAGCGGGGTTAGACCGGATTACTTC	CSATATSGVRPDYF
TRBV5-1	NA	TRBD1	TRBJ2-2	TGCGCCAGCAATGACAGGGACCCCGGGGAGCTGTTTTTT	CASNDRDPGELFF
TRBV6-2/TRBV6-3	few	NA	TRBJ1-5	TGTGCCAGCAGGGTCATGGGGAATCAGCCCCAGCATTTT	CASRVMGNQPQHF
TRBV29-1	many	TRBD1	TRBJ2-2	TGCAGCGTTGGGACAGGCTCGAACACCGGGGAGCTGTTTTTT	CSVGTGSNTGELFF
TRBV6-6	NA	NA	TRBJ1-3	TGTGCCAGCAGTTACCGAAAAGGCTCTGGAAACACCATATATTTT	CASSYRKGSGNTIYF
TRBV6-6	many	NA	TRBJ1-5	TGTGCCAGCAGCAAACAAGGTCAGCCCCAGCATTTT	CASSKQGQPQHF
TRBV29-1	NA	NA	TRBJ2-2	TGCAGCGTTGGCTCAGGGGCGGACACCGGGGAGCTGTTTTTT	CSVGSGADTGELFF
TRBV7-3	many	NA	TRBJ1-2	TGTGCCAGCAGCTTATCAGGGGTCTATGGCTACACCTTC	CASSLSGVYGYTF
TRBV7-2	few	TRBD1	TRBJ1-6	TGTGCCAGCAGCTTAGCATCACAGGGGGCGAGAAATTCACCCCTCCACTTT	CASSLASQGARNSPLHF
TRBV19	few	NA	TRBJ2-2	TGTGCCAGTAGTATATCTGCTAGCGTCACCGGGGAGCTGTTTTTT	CASSISASVTGELFF
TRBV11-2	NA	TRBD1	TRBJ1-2	TGTGCCAGCAGCCAGGACAGGGAGTCAGGAGGCTACACCTTC	CASSQDRESGGYTF
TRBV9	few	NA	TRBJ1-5	TGTGCCAGCAGCGTAGGAGAGGTTAGCAATCAGCCCCAGCATTTT	CASSVGEVSNQPQHF
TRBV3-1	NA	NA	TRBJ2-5	TGTGCCAGCAGCCAACGTCGGCAGGCCCAAGAGACCCAGTACTTC	CASSQRRQAQETQYF
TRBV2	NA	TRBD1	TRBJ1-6	TGTGCCAGTTTGGTCCGCGGGACAGGGGGATCACCCCTCCACTTT	CASLVRGTGGSPLHF